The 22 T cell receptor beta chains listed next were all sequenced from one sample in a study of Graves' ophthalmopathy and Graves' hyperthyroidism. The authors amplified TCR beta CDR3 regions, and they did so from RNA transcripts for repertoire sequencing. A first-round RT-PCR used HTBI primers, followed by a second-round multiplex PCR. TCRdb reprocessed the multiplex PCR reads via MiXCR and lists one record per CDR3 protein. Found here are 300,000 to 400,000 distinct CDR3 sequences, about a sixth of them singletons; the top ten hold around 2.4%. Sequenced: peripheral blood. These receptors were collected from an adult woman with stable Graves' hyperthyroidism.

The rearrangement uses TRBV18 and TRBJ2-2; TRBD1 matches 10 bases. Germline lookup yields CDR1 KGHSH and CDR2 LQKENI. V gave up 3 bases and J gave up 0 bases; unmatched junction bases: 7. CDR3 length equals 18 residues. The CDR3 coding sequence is TGTGCCAGCTCACCCCCTGGGACAGGGGCCGCGAACACCGGGGAGCTGTTTTTT. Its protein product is CASSPPGTGAANTGELFF.

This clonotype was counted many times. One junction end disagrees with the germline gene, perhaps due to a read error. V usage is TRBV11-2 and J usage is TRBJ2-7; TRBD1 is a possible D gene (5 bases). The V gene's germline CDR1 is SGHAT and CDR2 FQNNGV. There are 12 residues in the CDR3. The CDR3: CASSLDPRVSHF. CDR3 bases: TGTGCCAGCAGCTTAGATCCCAGGGTGTCCCACTTC.

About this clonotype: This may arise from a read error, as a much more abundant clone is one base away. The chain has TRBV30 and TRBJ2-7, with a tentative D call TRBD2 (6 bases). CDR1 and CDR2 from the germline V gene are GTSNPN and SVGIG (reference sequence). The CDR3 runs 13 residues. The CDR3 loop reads CARSVMGGYEQYF. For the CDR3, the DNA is TGTGCCAGGAGTGTAATGGGAGGATACGAGCAGTACTTC. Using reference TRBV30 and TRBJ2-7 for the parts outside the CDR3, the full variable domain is SQTIHQWPATLVQPVGSPLSLECTVEGTSNPNLYWYRQAAGRGLQLLFYSVGIGQISSEVPQNLSASRPQDRQFILSSKKLLLSDSGFYLCARSVMGGYEQYFGPGTRLTVT.

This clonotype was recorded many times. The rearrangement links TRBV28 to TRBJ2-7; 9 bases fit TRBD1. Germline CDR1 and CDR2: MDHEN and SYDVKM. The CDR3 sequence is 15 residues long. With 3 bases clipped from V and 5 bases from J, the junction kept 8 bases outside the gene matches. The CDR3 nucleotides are TGTGCCAGCAGTTTCCCGGGACAGGGCGGCCACGAGCAGTACTTC. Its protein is CASSFPGQGGHEQYF.

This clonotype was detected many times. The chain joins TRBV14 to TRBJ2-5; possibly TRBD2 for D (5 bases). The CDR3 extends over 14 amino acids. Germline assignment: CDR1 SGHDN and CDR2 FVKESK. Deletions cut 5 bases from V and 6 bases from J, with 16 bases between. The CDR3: CASSEGLSMKTQYF. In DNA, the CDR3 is TGTGCCAGCAGCGAAGGACTGTCCATGAAGACCCAGTACTTC. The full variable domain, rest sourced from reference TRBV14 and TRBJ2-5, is EAGVTQFPSHSVIEKGQTVTLRCDPISGHDNLYWYRRVMGKEIKFLLHFVKESKQDESGMPNNRFLAERTGGTYSTLKVQPAELEDSGVYFCASSEGLSMKTQYFGPGTRLLVL.

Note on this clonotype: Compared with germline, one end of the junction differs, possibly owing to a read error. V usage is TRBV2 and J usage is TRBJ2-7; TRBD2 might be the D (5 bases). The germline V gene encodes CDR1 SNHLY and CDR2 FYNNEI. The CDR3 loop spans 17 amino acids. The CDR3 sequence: CASFPFIPGIPSYDQYF. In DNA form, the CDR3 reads TGTGCCAGCTTTCCCTTCATCCCCGGGATACCCTCCTACGATCAGTACTTC.

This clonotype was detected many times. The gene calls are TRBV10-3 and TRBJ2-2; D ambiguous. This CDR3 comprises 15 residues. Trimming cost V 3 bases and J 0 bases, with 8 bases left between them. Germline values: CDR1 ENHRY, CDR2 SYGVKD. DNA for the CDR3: TGTGCCATCAGTGACAGTGACACGAACACCGGGGAGCTGTTTTTT. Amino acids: CAISDSDTNTGELFF.

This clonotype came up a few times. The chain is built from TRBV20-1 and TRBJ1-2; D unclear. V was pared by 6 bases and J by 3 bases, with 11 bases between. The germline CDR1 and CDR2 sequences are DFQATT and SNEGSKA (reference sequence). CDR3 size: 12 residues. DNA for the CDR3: TGCAGTGCCCTCAGTGGGGACTATGGCTACACCTTC. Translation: CSALSGDYGYTF.

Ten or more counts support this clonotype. The CDR3 sequence is CASSTRTDTGELFF. CDR3 nucleotides: TGTGCCAGCAGCACTCGGACTGACACCGGGGAGCTGTTTTTT. The chain joins TRBV14 to TRBJ2-2, with a weak D call TRBD2 (5 bases). Germline assignment: CDR1 SGHDN and CDR2 FVKESK. Between the trimmed V and J ends, which lost 5 bases and 3 bases, there was a span of 10 bases. This CDR3 is 14 amino acids long.

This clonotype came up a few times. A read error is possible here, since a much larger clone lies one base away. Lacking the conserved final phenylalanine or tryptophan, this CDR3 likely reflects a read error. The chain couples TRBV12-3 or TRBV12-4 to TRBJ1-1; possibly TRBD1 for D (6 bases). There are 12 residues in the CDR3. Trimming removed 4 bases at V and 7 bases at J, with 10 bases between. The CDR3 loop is CASSSGTLEAFL. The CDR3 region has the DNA TGTGCCAGCAGTTCCGGGACACTTGAAGCTTTCCTT.

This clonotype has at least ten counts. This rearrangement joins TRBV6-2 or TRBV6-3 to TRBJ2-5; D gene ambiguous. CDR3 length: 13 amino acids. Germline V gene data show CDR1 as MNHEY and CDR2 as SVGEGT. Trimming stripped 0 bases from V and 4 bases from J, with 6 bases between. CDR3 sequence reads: CASSYSLGETQYF. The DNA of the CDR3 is TGTGCCAGCAGTTACTCGTTAGGAGAGACCCAGTACTTC.

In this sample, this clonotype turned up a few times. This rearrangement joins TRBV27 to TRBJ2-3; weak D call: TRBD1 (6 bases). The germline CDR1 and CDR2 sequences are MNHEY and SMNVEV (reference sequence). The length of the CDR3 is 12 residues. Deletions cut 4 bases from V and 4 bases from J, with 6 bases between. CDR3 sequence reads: CASSYRADTQYF. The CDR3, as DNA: TGTGCCAGCAGTTACAGGGCAGATACGCAGTATTTT.

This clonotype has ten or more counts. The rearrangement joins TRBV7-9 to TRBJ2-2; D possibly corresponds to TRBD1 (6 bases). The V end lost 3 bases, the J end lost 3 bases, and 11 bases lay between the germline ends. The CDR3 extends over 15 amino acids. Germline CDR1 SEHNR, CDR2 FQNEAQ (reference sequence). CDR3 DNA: TGTGCCAGCAGCTTTTCAGGGGCGGACACCGGGGAGCTGTTTTTT. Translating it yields CASSFSGADTGELFF.

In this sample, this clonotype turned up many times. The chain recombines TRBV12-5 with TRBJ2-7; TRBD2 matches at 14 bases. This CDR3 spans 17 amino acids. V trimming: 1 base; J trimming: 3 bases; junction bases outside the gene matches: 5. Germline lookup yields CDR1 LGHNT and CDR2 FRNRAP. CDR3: CASGLGGLAGVGYEQYF. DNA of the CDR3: TGTGCTAGTGGTTTGGGGGGACTAGCGGGAGTCGGCTACGAGCAGTACTTC.

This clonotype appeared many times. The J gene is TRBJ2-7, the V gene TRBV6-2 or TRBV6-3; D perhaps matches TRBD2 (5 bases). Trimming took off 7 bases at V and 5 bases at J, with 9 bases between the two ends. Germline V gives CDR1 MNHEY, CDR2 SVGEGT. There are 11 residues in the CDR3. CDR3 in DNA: TGTGCCAGCACCTTGCGGGACGAGCAGTACTTC. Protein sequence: CASTLRDEQYF.

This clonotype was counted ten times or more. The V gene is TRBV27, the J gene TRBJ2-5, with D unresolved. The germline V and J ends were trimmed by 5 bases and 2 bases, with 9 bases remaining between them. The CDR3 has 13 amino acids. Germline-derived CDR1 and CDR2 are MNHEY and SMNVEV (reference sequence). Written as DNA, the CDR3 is TGTGCCAGCAGTGGGTCCCGGCAAGAGACCCAGTACTTC. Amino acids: CASSGSRQETQYF.

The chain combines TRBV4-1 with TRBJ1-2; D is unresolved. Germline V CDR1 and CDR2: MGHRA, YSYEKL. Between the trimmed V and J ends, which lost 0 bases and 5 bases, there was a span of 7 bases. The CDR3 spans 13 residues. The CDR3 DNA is TGCGCCAGCAGCCAAGAACACACTTATGGCTACACCTTC. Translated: CASSQEHTYGYTF.

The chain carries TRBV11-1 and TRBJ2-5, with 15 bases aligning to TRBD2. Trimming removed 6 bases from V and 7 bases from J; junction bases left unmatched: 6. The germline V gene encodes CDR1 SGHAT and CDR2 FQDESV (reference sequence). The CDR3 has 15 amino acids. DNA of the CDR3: TGTGCCAGCAGTCCCGGACTAGCGGGGGGGGGGACCCAGTACTTC. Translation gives CASSPGLAGGGTQYF.

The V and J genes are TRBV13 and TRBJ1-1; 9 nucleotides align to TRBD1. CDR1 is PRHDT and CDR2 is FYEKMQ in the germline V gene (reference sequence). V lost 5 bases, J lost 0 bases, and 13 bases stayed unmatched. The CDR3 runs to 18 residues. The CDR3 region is CASSPSRDREHMNTEAFF. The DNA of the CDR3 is TGTGCCAGCAGCCCGTCCCGGGACAGGGAACACATGAACACTGAAGCTTTCTTT.

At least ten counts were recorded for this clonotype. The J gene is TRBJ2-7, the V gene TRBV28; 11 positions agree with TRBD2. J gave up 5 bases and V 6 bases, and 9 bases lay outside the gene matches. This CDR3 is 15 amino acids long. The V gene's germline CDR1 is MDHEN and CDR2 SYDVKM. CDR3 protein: CASSSTSGGPNEQYF. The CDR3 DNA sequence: TGTGCCAGCAGCTCTACTAGCGGGGGCCCCAACGAGCAGTACTTC.

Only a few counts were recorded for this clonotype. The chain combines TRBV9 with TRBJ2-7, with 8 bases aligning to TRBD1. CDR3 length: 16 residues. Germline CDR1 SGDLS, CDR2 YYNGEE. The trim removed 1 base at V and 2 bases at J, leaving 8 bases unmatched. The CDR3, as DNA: TGTGCCAGCAGCGTAATGGACAGGGCCCCCCCCTACGAGCAGTACTTC. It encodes CASSVMDRAPPYEQYF.

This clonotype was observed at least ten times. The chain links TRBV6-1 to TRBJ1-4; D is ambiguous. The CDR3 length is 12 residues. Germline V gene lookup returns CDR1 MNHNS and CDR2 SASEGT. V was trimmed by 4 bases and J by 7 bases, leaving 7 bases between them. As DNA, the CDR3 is TGTGCCAGCAGTGCCGGTTCTGAAAAACTGTTTTTT. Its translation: CASSAGSEKLFF.